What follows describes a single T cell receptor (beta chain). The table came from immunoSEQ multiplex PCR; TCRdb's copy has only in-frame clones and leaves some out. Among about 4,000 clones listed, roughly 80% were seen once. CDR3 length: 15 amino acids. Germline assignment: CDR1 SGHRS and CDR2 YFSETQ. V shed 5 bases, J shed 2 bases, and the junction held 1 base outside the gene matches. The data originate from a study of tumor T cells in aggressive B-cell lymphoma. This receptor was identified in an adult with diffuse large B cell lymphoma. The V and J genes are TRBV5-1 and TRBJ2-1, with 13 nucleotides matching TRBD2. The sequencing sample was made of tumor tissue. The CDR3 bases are TGCGCCAGCAGGGGACTAGCGGGACCCTACAATGAGCAGTTCTTC. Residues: CASRGLAGPYNEQFF.